The clone carrying this T cell receptor (beta chain) was observed a handful of times. This sample stems from a study of T-cell reconstitution after alpha-beta-depleted transplantation in children. The TCRbeta library was prepared with unique molecular identifiers. TCRdb redid the calling of the PCR reads with MiXCR, one entry per CDR3 protein. The data hold approximately 800,000 distinct CDR3 sequences, with roughly 15% observed a single time. This receptor was obtained from a male patient aged 10-17 years who had a stem cell transplant for acute lymphoblastic leukemia, so the T cells may come from the graft donor. Sequenced here: PBMCs, mostly from graft donor cells, sampled 360 days after TCRalphabeta/CD19-depleted stem cell transplant.

The CDR3 region has the DNA TGCGCCAGCAGCCAGAACTATGAGCAGTTCTTC. This encodes CASSQNYEQFF. This chain links TRBV4-1 with TRBJ2-1; no firm D call. V was shortened by 3 bases and J by 8 bases, with 5 bases between the two germline ends. This CDR3 is 11 amino acids long. Germline CDR1 is MGHRA and CDR2 is YSYEKL.